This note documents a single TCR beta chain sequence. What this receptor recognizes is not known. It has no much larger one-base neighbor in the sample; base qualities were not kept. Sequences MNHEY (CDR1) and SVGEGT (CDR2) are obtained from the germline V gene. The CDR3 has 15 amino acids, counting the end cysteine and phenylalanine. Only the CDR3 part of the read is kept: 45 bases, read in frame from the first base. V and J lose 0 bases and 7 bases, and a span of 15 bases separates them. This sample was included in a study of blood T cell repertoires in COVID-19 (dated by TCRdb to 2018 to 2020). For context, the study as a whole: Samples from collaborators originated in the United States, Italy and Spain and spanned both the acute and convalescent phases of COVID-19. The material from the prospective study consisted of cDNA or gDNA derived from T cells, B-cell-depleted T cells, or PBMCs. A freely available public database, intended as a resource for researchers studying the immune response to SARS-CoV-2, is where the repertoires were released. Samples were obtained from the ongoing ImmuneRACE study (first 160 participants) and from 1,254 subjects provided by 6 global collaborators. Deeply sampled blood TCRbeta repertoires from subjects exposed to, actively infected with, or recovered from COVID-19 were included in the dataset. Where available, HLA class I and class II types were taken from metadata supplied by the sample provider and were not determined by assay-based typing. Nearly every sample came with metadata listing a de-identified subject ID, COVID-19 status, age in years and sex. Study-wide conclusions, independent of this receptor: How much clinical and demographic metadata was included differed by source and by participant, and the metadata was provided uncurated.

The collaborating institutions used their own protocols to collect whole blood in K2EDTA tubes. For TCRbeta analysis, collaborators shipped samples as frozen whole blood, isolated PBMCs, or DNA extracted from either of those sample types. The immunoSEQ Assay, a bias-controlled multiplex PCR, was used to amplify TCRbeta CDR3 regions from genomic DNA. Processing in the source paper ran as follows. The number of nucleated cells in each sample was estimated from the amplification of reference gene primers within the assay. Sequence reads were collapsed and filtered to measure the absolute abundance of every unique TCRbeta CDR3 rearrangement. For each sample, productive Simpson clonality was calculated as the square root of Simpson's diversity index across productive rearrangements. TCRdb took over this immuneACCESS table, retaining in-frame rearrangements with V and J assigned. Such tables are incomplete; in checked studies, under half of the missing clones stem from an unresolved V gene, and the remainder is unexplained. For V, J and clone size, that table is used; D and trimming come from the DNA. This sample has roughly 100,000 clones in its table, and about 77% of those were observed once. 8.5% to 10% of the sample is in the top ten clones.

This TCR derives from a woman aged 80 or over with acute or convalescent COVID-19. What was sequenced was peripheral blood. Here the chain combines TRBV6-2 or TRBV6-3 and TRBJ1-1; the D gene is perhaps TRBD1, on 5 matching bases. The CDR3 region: CASSYSRRGWGEAFF. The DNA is TGTGCCAGCAGTTACTCAAGGAGGGGATGGGGTGAAGCTTTCTTT.